This T cell receptor beta chain was obtained from a study of blood T cell repertoires in COVID-19. For the study at large: Spain, Italy and the United States supplied samples that represented acute and convalescent COVID-19. T cells, B-cell-depleted T cells, or PBMCs provided the cDNA or gDNA that served as material.

V was shortened by 2 bases and J by 4 bases, with 8 bases between the two germline ends. The CDR3 is made up of 13 amino acids. Germline CDR1 and CDR2: SGHNT and YENEEA. In the original workflow: Amplification from reference gene primers served as the basis for estimated nucleated cell counts. Method: immunoSEQ multiplex PCR; TCRdb's copy keeps in-frame clones and lacks some. V and J calls and clone size are copied from that table; D and trimming were computed from the DNA. The sample lists approximately 89,000 clones, about four fifths seen once, with roughly 25% in the top ten. This clone was recorded only once.

The sequence was collected from a man between 70 and 80 years old with acute or convalescent COVID-19. The chain recombines TRBV11-3 with TRBJ2-5; D remains ambiguous. The sample taken for sequencing was peripheral blood. The CDR3 nucleotides are TGTGCCAGCAGCTTACCAGCGAGAGAGACCCAGTACTTC. The encoded protein is CASSLPARETQYF.